These 17 T cell receptor beta chains were all obtained from the same sample, sequenced in a study of blood T cell repertoires in COVID-19 (dated by TCRdb to the early 2020s). The receptor library was made with the immunoSEQ multiplex PCR assay. In its TCRdb copy, this immuneACCESS table keeps in-frame sequences only and misses some clones. Where compared with another copy, unresolved V genes explain less than half of these, and the others have no known cause. Across this sample there are over 15,000 clones, with 85% seen only once. 55% to 65% of the sample is in the top ten clones. Material for sequencing was peripheral blood. Every receptor here comes from a man older than 75 with acute or convalescent COVID-19.

The V gene is TRBV7-2, the J gene TRBJ2-1; D unclear. The CDR3 totals 12 residues. The germline V gene has CDR1 SGHTA and CDR2 FQGNSA. V was shortened by 0 bases and J by 7 bases, with 4 bases between the two germline ends. The CDR3 loop is CASSLARNEQFF. The CDR3 DNA follows: TGTGCCAGCAGCTTAGCGAGGAATGAGCAGTTCTTC.

This clone was seen more than once but under ten times. This rearrangement joins TRBV30 to TRBJ2-7, with 7 nucleotides matching TRBD1. CDR1 is GTSNPN, CDR2 SVGIG, per germline (reference sequence). This CDR3 spans 11 amino acids. Trimming removed 2 bases from V and 5 bases from J; junction bases left unmatched: 0. The CDR3 nucleotides are TGTGCCTGGAGTCAGGGGGACGAGCAGTACTTC. Protein sequence: CAWSQGDEQYF.

The chain is built from TRBV6-6 and TRBJ2-2, with 9 bases aligning to TRBD1. The CDR3 is 15 amino acids. CDR1 is MNHNY and CDR2 is SVGAGI in the germline V gene (reference sequence). J gave up 4 bases and V 5 bases, and 5 bases lay outside the gene matches. The chain's CDR3 is CASSQGTGITGELFF. The CDR3 DNA sequence: TGTGCCAGCAGTCAGGGGACAGGGATCACCGGGGAGCTGTTTTTT.

The rearrangement uses TRBV11-2 and TRBJ2-7; tentatively, D is TRBD1 (5 bases). V was pared by 5 bases and J by 3 bases, with 23 bases between. CDR3 length: 17 amino acids. CDR1 and CDR2 (germline): SGHAT, FQNNGV. CDR3 DNA sequence: TGTGCCAGCAGCCCCTCAGCGTTGCGACAGACGGGCTACGAGCAGTACTTC. Encoded protein: CASSPSALRQTGYEQYF.

The chain joins TRBV6-2 or TRBV6-3 to TRBJ1-5, with unresolved D. The CDR3 covers 17 residues. The germline V and J ends were trimmed by 0 bases and 2 bases, with 14 bases remaining between them. Germline V lookup: CDR1 MNHEY, CDR2 SVGEGT. CDR3 in amino acids: CASSYSLGRLGNQPQHF. The CDR3 nucleotides are TGTGCCAGCAGTTACTCTTTAGGGAGATTAGGCAATCAGCCCCAGCATTTT.

The V call is TRBV7-3, the J call TRBJ2-3; TRBD2 is a possible D gene (6 bases). The V and J ends lost 2 bases and 4 bases respectively, with 13 bases between them. The CDR3 contains 15 residues. Germline assignment: CDR1 SGHTA and CDR2 FQGTGA. The CDR3 is CASSLGTSQADTQYF. CDR3 coding DNA: TGTGCCAGCAGCTTAGGAACTAGCCAAGCAGATACGCAGTATTTT.

This clone occurred a few times. The chain uses TRBV28 and TRBJ2-1, with TRBD1 as a possible D gene (7 bases). The germline CDR1 and CDR2 sequences are MDHEN and SYDVKM. Trimming pared 4 bases from V and 8 bases from J, leaving 24 bases between. This CDR3 is 17 amino acids long. This CDR3 reads CASSSPSGGGVGDEQFF. CDR3 in DNA: TGTGCCAGCAGTTCCCCTTCTGGAGGGGGCGTTGGTGATGAGCAGTTCTTC.

The chain couples TRBV6-1 to TRBJ2-7; 9 positions agree with TRBD1. V was clipped by 0 bases and J by 2 bases; unmatched bases: 2. The CDR3 covers 15 residues. The germline V gene has CDR1 MNHNS and CDR2 SASEGT. The CDR3 region has the DNA TGTGCCAGCAGTGAAGCCGGGACAGGGCCCTACGAGCAGTACTTC. Translated, it gives CASSEAGTGPYEQYF.

The rearrangement uses TRBV5-1 and TRBJ2-5; 12 positions agree with TRBD2. After removal of 5 bases from V and 5 bases from J, the junction contained 19 bases not matched to a gene. This CDR3 has 19 residues. Per germline, CDR1 SGHRS and CDR2 YFSETQ. The chain's CDR3 is CASSVRTPSGGAPGETQYF. Written as DNA, the CDR3 is TGCGCCAGCAGTGTTCGTACCCCTAGCGGGGGGGCCCCGGGTGAGACCCAGTACTTC.

The chain employs TRBV3-1 (or the pseudogene TRBV3-2) and TRBJ2-3; D possibly corresponds to TRBD1 (5 bases). Germline CDR1 is LGHDT and CDR2 is YNNKEL (reference sequence). This CDR3 has 15 amino acids. V lost 0 bases, J lost 1 base, and 8 bases lay in between. The CDR3 reads CASSQDFRGTDTQYF. The CDR3 nucleotides are TGTGCCAGCAGCCAAGATTTCAGGGGCACAGATACGCAGTATTTT.

The sample holds one count of this clone. The chain couples TRBV7-9 to TRBJ1-6; perhaps TRBD1 as D (6 bases). V was trimmed by 2 bases and J by 6 bases, leaving 17 bases between them. The CDR3 consists of 17 residues. CDR1 is SEHNR and CDR2 is FQNEAQ in the germline V gene (reference sequence). CDR3 in amino acids: CASSLFTVMGANSPLHF. The CDR3 DNA reads TGTGCCAGCAGCTTATTCACCGTTATGGGGGCTAATTCACCCCTCCACTTT.

This rearrangement joins TRBV6-1 to TRBJ1-6, with D perhaps matching TRBD1 (5 bases). V lost 3 bases and J 5 bases, leaving 17 bases between the germline ends. From germline, CDR1 is MNHNS and CDR2 SASEGT. This CDR3 contains 17 residues. The CDR3 sequence: CASSEPGRGKDNSPLHF. The CDR3 nucleotides read TGTGCCAGCAGTGAGCCTGGGCGGGGGAAGGATAATTCACCCCTCCACTTT.

The rearrangement links TRBV7-9 to TRBJ2-2; 8 bases agree with TRBD1. J lost 6 bases, V lost 5 bases, and 5 bases had no gene match. CDR3 length: 14 amino acids. CDR1 and CDR2 (germline): SEHNR, FQNEAQ (reference sequence). CDR3 in DNA: TGTGCCAGCAGCCCGGACAGGGCGGCCGGGGAGCTGTTTTTT. This encodes CASSPDRAAGELFF. Variable domain in full (rest from reference TRBV7-9 and TRBJ2-2): DTGVSQNPRHKITKRGQNVTFRCDPISEHNRLYWYRQTLGQGPEFLTYFQNEAQLEKSRLLSDRFSAERPKGSFSTLEIQRTEQGDSAMYLCASSPDRAAGELFFGEGSRLTVL.

This chain uses TRBV2 with TRBJ1-1, with 7 bases matching TRBD1. The CDR3 sequence is 12 residues long. CDR1 and CDR2 (germline): SNHLY, FYNNEI. The V and J ends lost 6 bases and 8 bases, in that order; junction bases with no gene match: 6. CDR3 sequence reads: CASRDRPSEAFF. The DNA for the CDR3 is TGTGCCAGCAGGGACAGGCCTAGCGAAGCTTTCTTT.

J is TRBJ2-1 and V is TRBV29-1; possibly TRBD1 for D (6 bases). From germline, CDR1 is SQVTM and CDR2 ANQGSEA. This CDR3 has 14 residues. V shed 6 bases and J shed 5 bases, with 17 bases lying between them. CDR3 sequence (DNA): TGCAGCGTCTATAACCGGGACAATAACAATGAGCAGTTCTTC. It encodes CSVYNRDNNNEQFF.

This clone was recorded only once. The chain employs TRBV6-5 and TRBJ1-1; perhaps TRBD1 as D (5 bases). V shed 7 bases and J shed 11 bases, with 14 bases lying between them. Germline V gives CDR1 MNHEY, CDR2 SVGAGI. The CDR3 length is 11 residues. Here the CDR3 reads CASKDSSSAFF. DNA for the CDR3: TGTGCCAGCAAAGACAGCTCCTCGGCTTTCTTT.

V and J are TRBV19 and TRBJ1-3; D is unclear. The CDR3 totals 14 residues. The germline V and J ends were trimmed by 5 bases and 0 bases, with 8 bases remaining between them. From germline, CDR1 is LNHDA and CDR2 SQIVND (reference sequence). The CDR3 DNA follows: TGTGCCAGTAGTTTTCCGGGCTCTGGAAACACCATATATTTT. The encoded protein is CASSFPGSGNTIYF.